The clone carrying this T cell receptor (beta chain) was observed a handful of times. Antigen unknown. The entry originates in a study of blood T cells in healthy people across ages. Study-wide context: The capture of about one barcoded beta molecule per two T cells was achieved by template switching.

The study, taken as a whole, reports: Diversity was higher, and naive CD4+ cells more numerous, in long-lived donors than in aged donors.

The second PCR ran roughly 6 to 11 cycles with a sample-barcoded 5' primer and J-beta primers. Every sample gave at least 2.5 million paired-end reads containing CDR3. A single record per CDR3 protein comes from TCRdb applying MiXCR to the 5' RACE reads. Among over 1,200,000 distinct CDR3 sequences listed, around 59% were seen once. Germline V lookup: CDR1 SGHTA, CDR2 FQGNSA. With 5 bases clipped from V and 0 bases from J, the junction kept 15 bases outside the gene matches. The CDR3 contains 18 residues. PBMCs numbering at least 6 million were isolated per sample. This clonotype was obtained from a man aged 18 to 29 in good health. The V and J genes are TRBV7-2 and TRBJ2-7, with 8 positions matching TRBD2. Material for sequencing was blood. The CDR3 nucleotides read TGTGCCAGCAGCCCCTCCCGGTCATTTAGCGGGACCTCCTACGAGCAGTACTTC. Translating it yields CASSPSRSFSGTSYEQYF.